This is a list of T cell receptor delta chains from one sample in a study of gamma-delta chains in newborns, infants, children. TCRdb re-called the reads via CATT. This table has several thousand delta-chain clones, 3% to 4% appearing once. The material sequenced was blood. All receptors derive from a child who was a newborn, infant or young child, either healthy, febrile or measles-vaccinated (not recorded which). Both conserved end residues are part of each CDR3. D genes are given only for firm matches. Some rows have no size entry. The others give once, few or many, or a class for an expanded clone.

j_gene,v_gene,abundance,d_gene,CDR3nt,CDR3aa
TRDJ3,TRDV2,few,NA,TGTGCCCGTGAGGGGATCCAGAGCTCCTGGGACACCCGACAGATGTTTTTC,CAREGIQSSWDTRQMFF
TRDJ2,TRDV2,NA,NA,TGTGCCTGTGACCCCGTACTGCCTTTGACAGCACAACTCTTCTTT,CACDPVLPLTAQLFF
TRDJ3,TRDV2,NA,TRDD3,TGTGCCTGTGATGTTACTGGGGGACCCTCCCGATCCTGGGACACCCGACAGATGTTTTTC,CACDVTGGPSRSWDTRQMFF
TRDJ3,TRDV2,NA,TRDD3,TGTGCCTGTATGGGGGATACCTGGGACACCCGACAGACGTTTTTC,CACMGDTWDTRQTFF
TRDJ1,TRDV2,NA,TRDD3,TGTGCCTGCGACACCGCATTTGGGGGATACACCGATAAACTCATCTTT,CACDTAFGGYTDKLIF
TRDJ3,TRDV2,medium-sized,NA,TGTGCCTGTGACCCCTTTGCCACGGCCTGGGACACCCGACAGATGTTTTTC,CACDPFATAWDTRQMFF
TRDJ1,TRDV2,many,TRDD3,TGTGCCTGTGACACCTGGGGGATAGACGATAAACTCATCTTT,CACDTWGIDDKLIF
TRDJ1,TRDV2,few,TRDD3,TGTGCCCGTGACAAACTGGGGGATAAGAAACTCATCTTT,CARDKLGDKKLIF
TRDJ3,TRDV2,few,TRDD3,TGTGCCTGTGACGTACTGGGGGATACGGATTCCTGGGACACCCGACAGATGTTTTTC,CACDVLGDTDSWDTRQMFF
TRDJ3,TRDV2,medium-sized,NA,TGTGCCTGTGACCCCATAGTTTCCTGGGACACCCGACAGATGTTTTTC,CACDPIVSWDTRQMFF
TRDJ2,TRDV2,medium-sized,NA,TGTGCCTGTGACACCGTCAGGGGACTAGCTTTGACAGCACAACTCTTCTTT,CACDTVRGLALTAQLFF
TRDJ3,TRDV2,many,TRDD3,TGTGCCTGTGACAGTACTGGGGGCCGCAGCTCCTGGGACACCCGACAGATGTTTTTC,CACDSTGGRSSWDTRQMFF
TRDJ1,TRDV2,medium-sized,NA,TGTGCCTGTGACATACTGGGTAAACTCATCTTT,CACDILGKLIF
TRDJ3,TRDV2,NA,TRDD3,TGTGCCTGTGACATACTGGGGGCCCAAAGCTCCTGGGACACCCGACAGATGTTTTTC,CACDILGAQSSWDTRQMFF
TRDJ1,TRDV2,medium-sized,TRDD3,TGTGCCTGTGACACCTGGGGGATACTCGATAAACTCATCTTT,CACDTWGILDKLIF
TRDJ1,TRDV2,few,TRDD3,TGTGCCTGTGACAAACTGGGGGCTGCACACATCGATAAACTCATCTTT,CACDKLGAAHIDKLIF
TRDJ3,TRDV2,few,TRDD3,TGTGCCTGTGACATACTGGGGGCGCCTCCGGGCCGACAGATGTTTTTC,CACDILGAPPGRQMFF
TRDJ3,TRDV2,many,TRDD3,TGTGCCTGTGACACCGGGGGATACCTTAGCTCCTGGGACACCCGACAGATGTTTTTC,CACDTGGYLSSWDTRQMFF
TRDJ3,TRDV2,NA,TRDD3,TGTGCCTGTGACACCGTGAGGGGGGATACGAGCTCCTGGGACACCCGACAGATGTTTTTC,CACDTVRGDTSSWDTRQMFF
TRDJ3,TRDV2,NA,TRDD3,TGTGCCTGTGACCCAGTTACTGGGGGATACTACTCCTGGGACACCCGACAGATGTTTTTC,CACDPVTGGYYSWDTRQMFF
TRDJ3,TRDV2,medium-sized,TRDD3,TGTGCCTGTGACCCGACTACTGGGGGATATAGCTCCTGGGACACCCGACAGATGTTTTTC,CACDPTTGGYSSWDTRQMFF
TRDJ4,TRDV2,medium-sized,TRDD3,TGTGCCTGTGACTTAGCTGGGGGATACAGACCCCTGATCTTT,CACDLAGGYRPLIF
TRDJ3,TRDV2,NA,TRDD3,TGTGCCCGTGACAAAGTACTGGGGGATACGCTACGCTCCTGGGACACCCGACAGATGTTTTTC,CARDKVLGDTLRSWDTRQMFF
TRDJ2,TRDV2,medium-sized,TRDD3,TGTGCCTGTGACCCGATGGGGGATACGACAGCACAACTCTTCTTT,CACDPMGDTTAQLFF